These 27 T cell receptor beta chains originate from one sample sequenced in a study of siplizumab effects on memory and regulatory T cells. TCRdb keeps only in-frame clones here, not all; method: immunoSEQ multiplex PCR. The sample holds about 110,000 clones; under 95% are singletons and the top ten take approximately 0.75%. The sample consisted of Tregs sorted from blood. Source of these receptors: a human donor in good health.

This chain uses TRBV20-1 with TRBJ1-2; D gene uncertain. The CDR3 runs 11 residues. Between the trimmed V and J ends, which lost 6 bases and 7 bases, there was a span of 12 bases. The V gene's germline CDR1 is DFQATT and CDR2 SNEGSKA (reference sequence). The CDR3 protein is CSATGNAGYTF. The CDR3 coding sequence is TGCAGTGCGACCGGAAACGCTGGCTACACCTTC.

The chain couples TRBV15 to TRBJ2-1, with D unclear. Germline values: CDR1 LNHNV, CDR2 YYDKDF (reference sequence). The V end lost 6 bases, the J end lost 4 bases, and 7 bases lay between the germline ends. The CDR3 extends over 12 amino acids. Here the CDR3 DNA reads TGTGCCACCAGTCGTGGGTACAATGAGCAGTTCTTC. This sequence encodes CATSRGYNEQFF.

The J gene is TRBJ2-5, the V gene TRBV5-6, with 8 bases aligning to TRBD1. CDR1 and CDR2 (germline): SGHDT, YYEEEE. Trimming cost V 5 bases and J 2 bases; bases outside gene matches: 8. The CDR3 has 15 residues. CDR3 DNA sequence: TGTGCCAGCAGTCCAGACAGGGGAATACAAGAGACCCAGTACTTC. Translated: CASSPDRGIQETQYF. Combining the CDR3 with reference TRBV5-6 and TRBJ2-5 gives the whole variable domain DAGVTQSPTHLIKTRGQQVTLRCSPKSGHDTVSWYQQALGQGPQFIFQYYEEEERQRGNFPDRFSGHQFPNYSSELNVNALLLGDSALYLCASSPDRGIQETQYFGPGTRLLVL.

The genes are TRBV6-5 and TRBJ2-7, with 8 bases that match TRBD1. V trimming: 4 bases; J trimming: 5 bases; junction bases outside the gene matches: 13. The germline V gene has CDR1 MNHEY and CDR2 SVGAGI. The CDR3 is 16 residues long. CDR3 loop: CASSFLRAGGGDEQYF. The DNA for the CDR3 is TGTGCCAGCAGTTTCCTCCGGGCAGGGGGCGGCGACGAGCAGTACTTC.

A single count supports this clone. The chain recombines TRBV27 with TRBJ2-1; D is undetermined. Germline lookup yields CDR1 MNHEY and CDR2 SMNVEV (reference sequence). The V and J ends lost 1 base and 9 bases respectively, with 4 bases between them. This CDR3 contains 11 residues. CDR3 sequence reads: CASSLWGEQFF. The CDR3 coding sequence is TGTGCCAGCAGTTTATGGGGTGAGCAGTTCTTC.

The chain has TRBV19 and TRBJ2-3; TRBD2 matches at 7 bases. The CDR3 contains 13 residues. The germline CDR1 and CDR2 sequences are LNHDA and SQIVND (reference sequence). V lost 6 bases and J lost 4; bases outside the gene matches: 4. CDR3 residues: CASRGLTADTQYF. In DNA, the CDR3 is TGTGCCAGTAGGGGACTAACCGCAGATACGCAGTATTTT. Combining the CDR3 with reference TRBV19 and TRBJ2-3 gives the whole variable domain DGGITQSPKYLFRKEGQNVTLSCEQNLNHDAMYWYRQDPGQGLRLIYYSQIVNDFQKGDIAEGYSVSREKKESFPLTVTSAQKNPTAFYLCASRGLTADTQYFGPGTRLTVL.

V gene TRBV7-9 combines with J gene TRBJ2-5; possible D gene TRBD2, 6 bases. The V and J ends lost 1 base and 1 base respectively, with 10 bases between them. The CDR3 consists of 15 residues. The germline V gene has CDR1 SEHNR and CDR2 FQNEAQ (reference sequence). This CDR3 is CASSLGLTSQETQYF. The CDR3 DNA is TGTGCCAGCAGCTTAGGGTTGACTAGCCAAGAGACCCAGTACTTC.

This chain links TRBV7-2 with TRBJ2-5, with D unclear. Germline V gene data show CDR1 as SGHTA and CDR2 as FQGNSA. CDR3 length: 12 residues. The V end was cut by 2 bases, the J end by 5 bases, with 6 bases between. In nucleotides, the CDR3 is TGTGCCAGCAGCTTATCTCTCGAGACCCAGTACTTC. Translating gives CASSLSLETQYF.

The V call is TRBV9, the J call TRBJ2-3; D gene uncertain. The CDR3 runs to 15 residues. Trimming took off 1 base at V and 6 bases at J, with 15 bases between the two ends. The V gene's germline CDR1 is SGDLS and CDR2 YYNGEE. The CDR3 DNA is TGTGCCAGCAGCGTACAGCTTTACCCCCCGGATACGCAGTATTTT. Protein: CASSVQLYPPDTQYF.

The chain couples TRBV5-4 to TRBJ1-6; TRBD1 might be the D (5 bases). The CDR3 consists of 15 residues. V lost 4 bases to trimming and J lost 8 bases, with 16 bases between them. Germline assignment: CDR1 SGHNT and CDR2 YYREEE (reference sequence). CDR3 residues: CASSGIQGTHSPLHF. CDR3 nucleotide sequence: TGTGCCAGCAGCGGAATTCAGGGTACCCATTCACCCCTCCACTTT.

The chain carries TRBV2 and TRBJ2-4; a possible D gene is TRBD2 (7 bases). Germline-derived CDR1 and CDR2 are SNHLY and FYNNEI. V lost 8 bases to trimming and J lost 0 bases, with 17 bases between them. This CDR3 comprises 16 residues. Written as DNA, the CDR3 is TGTGCCAGCTTACCCGGGGGGCCGCTAGCCAAAAACATTCAGTACTTC. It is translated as CASLPGGPLAKNIQYF.

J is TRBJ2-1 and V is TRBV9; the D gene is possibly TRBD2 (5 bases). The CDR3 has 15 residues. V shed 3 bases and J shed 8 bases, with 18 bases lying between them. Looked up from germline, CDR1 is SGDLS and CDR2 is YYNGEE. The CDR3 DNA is TGTGCCAGCAGCGCCACTAGTGTGTTTGGCGATGAGCAGTTCTTC. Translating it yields CASSATSVFGDEQFF. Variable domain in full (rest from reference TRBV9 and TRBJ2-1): DSGVTQTPKHLITATGQRVTLRCSPRSGDLSVYWYQQSLDQGLQFLIQYYNGEERAKGNILERFSAQQFPDLHSELNLSSLELGDSALYFCASSATSVFGDEQFFGPGTRLTVL.

CDR3 protein: CASSQQGQPNEKLFF. The CDR3 DNA reads TGTGCCAGCTCACAACAGGGACAGCCCAATGAAAAACTGTTTTTT. V gene TRBV18 combines with J gene TRBJ1-4; 7 bases fit TRBD1. The V gene end was trimmed by 4 bases and the J gene end by 5 bases; junction bases not matched to a gene: 7. Per the germline V gene, CDR1 is KGHSH and CDR2 is LQKENI. The CDR3 totals 15 residues.

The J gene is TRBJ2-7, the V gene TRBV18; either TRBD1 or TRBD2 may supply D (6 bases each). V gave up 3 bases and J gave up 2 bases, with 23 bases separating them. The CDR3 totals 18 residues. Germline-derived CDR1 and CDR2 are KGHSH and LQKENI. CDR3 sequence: CASSPPDRGGPATYEQYF. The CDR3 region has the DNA TGTGCCAGCTCACCTCCCGACCGTGGGGGGCCCGCAACCTACGAGCAGTACTTC.

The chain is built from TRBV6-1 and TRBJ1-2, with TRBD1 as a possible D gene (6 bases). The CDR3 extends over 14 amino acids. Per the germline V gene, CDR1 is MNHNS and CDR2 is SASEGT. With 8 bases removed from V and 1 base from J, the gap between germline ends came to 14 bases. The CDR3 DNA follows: TGTGCCAGCTCGACAGGCGATGTTAACTATGGCTACACCTTC. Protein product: CASSTGDVNYGYTF.

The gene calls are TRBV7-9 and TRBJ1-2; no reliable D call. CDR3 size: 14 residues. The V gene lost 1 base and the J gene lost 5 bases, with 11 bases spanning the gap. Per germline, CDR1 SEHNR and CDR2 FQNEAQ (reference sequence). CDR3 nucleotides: TGTGCCAGCAGCTTAGATAACAACGGTTATGGCTACACCTTC. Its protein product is CASSLDNNGYGYTF.

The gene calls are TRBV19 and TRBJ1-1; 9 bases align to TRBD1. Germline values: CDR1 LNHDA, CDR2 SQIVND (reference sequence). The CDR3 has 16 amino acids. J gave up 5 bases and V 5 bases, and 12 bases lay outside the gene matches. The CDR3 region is CASSQGGTGWWTEAFF. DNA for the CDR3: TGTGCCAGTAGTCAAGGAGGGACAGGGTGGTGGACTGAAGCTTTCTTT.

Written as DNA, the CDR3 is TGTGCCAGCAGCCAAGCTACAGGGGTGGAAATCGGGACCTACGAGCAGTACTTC. Its translation: CASSQATGVEIGTYEQYF. V gene TRBV4-2 combines with J gene TRBJ2-7; 7 positions match TRBD1. Losses at the gene ends were 1 base for V and 2 bases for J; bases not matched to a gene: 14. Germline assignment: CDR1 LGHNA and CDR2 YNFKEQ. This CDR3 has 18 residues.

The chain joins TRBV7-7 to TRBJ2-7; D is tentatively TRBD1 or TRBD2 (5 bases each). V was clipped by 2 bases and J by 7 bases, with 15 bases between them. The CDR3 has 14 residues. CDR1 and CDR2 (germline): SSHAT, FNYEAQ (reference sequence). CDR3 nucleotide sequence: TGTGCCAGCAGCTTACAGTTCGGGGCCGGGGAGCAGTACTTC. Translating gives CASSLQFGAGEQYF.

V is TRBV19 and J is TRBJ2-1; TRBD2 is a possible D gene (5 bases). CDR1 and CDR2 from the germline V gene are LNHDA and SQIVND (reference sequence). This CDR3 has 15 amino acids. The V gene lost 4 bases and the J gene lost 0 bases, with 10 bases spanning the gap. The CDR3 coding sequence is TGTGCCAGTAGTACCCGGGAAAGCTCCTACAATGAGCAGTTCTTC. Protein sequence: CASSTRESSYNEQFF.

CDR3 coding DNA: TGTGCCAGCAGCTTACGTAGTCTTAGCACAGATACGCAGTATTTT. Its protein product is CASSLRSLSTDTQYF. The V and J genes are TRBV11-1 and TRBJ2-3; D unclear. The germline CDR1 and CDR2 sequences are SGHAT and FQDESV (reference sequence). Trimming cost V 2 bases and J 0 bases, with 9 bases left between them. The CDR3 consists of 15 residues. Full variable domain (outside the CDR3, taken from reference TRBV11-1 and TRBJ2-3): EAEVAQSPRYKITEKSQAVAFWCDPISGHATLYWYRQILGQGPELLVQFQDESVVDDSQLPKDRFSAERLKGVDSTLKIQPAELGDSAMYLCASSLRSLSTDTQYFGPGTRLTVL.

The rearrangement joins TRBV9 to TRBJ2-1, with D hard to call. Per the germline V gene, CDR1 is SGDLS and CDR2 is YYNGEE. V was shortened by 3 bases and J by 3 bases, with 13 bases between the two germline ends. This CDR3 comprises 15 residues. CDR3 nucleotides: TGTGCCAGCAGCGCCTTGGGTTGGAACTACAATGAGCAGTTCTTC. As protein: CASSALGWNYNEQFF.

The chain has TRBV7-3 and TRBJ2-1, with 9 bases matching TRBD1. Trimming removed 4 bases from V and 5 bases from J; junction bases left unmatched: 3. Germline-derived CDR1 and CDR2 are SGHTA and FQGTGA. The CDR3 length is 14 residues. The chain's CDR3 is CASSSRTGDNEQFF. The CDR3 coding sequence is TGTGCCAGCAGCTCTCGGACAGGGGACAATGAGCAGTTCTTC.

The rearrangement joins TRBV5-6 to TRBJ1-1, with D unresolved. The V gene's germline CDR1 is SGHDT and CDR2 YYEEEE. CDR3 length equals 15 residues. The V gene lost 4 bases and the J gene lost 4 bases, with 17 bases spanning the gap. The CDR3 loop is CASSPGPGRGTEAFF. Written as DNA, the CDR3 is TGTGCCAGCAGCCCCGGGCCAGGACGTGGCACTGAAGCTTTCTTT.

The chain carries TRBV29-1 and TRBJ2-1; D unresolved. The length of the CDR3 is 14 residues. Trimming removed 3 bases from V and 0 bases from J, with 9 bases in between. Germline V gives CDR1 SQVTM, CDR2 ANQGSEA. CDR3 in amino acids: CSVDGVVSYNEQFF. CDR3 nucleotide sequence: TGCAGCGTTGATGGGGTAGTCTCCTACAATGAGCAGTTCTTC.

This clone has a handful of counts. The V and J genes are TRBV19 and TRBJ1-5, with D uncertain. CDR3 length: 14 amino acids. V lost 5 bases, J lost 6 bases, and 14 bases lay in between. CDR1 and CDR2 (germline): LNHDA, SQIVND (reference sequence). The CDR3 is CASSWRPIGQPQHF. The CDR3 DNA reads TGTGCCAGTAGTTGGCGTCCGATCGGTCAGCCCCAGCATTTT.

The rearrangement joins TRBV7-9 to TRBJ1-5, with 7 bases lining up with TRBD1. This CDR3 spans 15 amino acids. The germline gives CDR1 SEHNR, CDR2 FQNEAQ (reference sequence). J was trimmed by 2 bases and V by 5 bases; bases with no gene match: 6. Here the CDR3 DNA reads TGTGCCAGCAGCGCCGGGACAGCCCGCAATCAGCCCCAGCATTTT. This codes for CASSAGTARNQPQHF.